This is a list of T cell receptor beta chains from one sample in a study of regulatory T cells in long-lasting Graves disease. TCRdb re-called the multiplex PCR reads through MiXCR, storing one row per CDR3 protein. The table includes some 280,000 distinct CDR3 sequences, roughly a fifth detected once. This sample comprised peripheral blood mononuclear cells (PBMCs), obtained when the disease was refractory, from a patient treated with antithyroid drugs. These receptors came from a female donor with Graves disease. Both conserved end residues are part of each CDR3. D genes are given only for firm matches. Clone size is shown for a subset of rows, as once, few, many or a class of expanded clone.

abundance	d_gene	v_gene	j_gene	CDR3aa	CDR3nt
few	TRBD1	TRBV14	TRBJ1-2	CASSLIGQETYGYTF	TGTGCCAGCAGCCTTATAGGACAGGAGACCTATGGCTACACCTTC
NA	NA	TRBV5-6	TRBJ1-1	CASSLSKEAFF	TGTGCCAGCAGCCTGAGTAAAGAAGCTTTCTTT
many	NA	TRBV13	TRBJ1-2	CASSLVDGGYTF	TGTGCCAGCAGCTTAGTTGACGGCGGCTACACCTTC
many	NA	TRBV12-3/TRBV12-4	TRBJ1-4	CASRYTGGGGEKLFF	TGTGCCAGCAGATATACAGGCGGAGGTGGTGAAAAACTGTTTTTT
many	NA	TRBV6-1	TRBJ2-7	CASSRTELSYEQYF	TGTGCCAGCAGTAGAACCGAGCTTTCCTACGAGCAGTACTTC
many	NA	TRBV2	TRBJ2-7	CASYRTESYEQYF	TGTGCCAGCTACCGGACAGAGTCCTACGAGCAGTACTTC
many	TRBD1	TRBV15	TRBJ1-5	CATSTDGTGNQPQHF	TGTGCCACCAGCACCGACGGGACAGGCAATCAGCCCCAGCATTTT
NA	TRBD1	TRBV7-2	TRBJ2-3	CASSARLGQDSFTDTQYF	TGTGCCAGCAGCGCGCGCTTAGGACAGGACTCCTTCACAGATACGCAGTATTTT
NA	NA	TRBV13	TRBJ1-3	CASSLWGTGNTIYF	TGTGCCAGCAGCTTATGGGGAACTGGAAACACCATATATTTT
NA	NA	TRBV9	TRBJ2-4	CASSPTIDSGAKNIQYF	TGTGCCAGCAGCCCTACTATAGACAGTGGGGCCAAAAACATTCAGTACTTC
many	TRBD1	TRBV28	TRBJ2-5	CASEPGTVVQETQYF	TGTGCCAGTGAGCCAGGGACAGTGGTCCAAGAGACCCAGTACTTC
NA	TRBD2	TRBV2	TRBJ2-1	CASTLGLANNEQFF	TGTGCCAGCACCCTCGGACTAGCGAACAATGAGCAGTTCTTC
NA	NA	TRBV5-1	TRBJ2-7	CASSIGSGFSYEQYF	TGCGCCAGCAGCATCGGCAGCGGCTTCTCCTACGAGCAGTACTTC
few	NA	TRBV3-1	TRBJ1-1	CASSSNRGAEAFF	TGTGCCAGCAGCTCCAATCGGGGTGCTGAAGCTTTCTTT
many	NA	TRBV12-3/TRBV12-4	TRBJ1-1	CASRTIVSNTEAFF	TGTGCCAGCAGGACCATAGTTTCGAACACTGAAGCTTTCTTT
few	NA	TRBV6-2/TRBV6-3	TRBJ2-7	CASSYGVRTYEQYF	TGTGCCAGCAGTTATGGCGTCAGAACCTACGAGCAGTACTTC
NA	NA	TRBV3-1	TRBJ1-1	CASSQDRVRGEAFF	TGTGCCAGCAGCCAAGATCGGGTTAGGGGAGAAGCTTTCTTT
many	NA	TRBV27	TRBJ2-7	CASSHGYEQYF	TGTGCCAGCAGCCACGGGTACGAGCAGTACTTC
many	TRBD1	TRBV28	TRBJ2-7	CASSPAPGQGAFHYEQYF	TGTGCCAGCAGTCCTGCACCGGGACAGGGGGCATTTCACTACGAGCAGTACTTC
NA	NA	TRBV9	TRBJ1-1	CASSVRMNTEAFF	TGTGCCAGCAGCGTACGCATGAACACTGAAGCTTTCTTT
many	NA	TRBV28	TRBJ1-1	CASSSPGTKMNTEAFF	TGTGCCAGCAGTAGCCCCGGGACGAAAATGAACACTGAAGCTTTCTTT
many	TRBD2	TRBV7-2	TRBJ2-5	CASSLGGSGRGETQYF	TGTGCCAGCAGCTTAGGGGGTAGCGGGAGGGGAGAGACCCAGTACTTC
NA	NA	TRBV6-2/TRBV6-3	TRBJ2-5	CASSELGMETQYF	TGTGCCAGCAGTGAATTGGGGATGGAGACCCAGTACTTC
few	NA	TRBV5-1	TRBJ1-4	CASRSRTEGEKLFF	TGCGCCAGCAGATCACGGACGGAGGGTGAAAAACTGTTTTTT
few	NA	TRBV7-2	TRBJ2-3	CASSRWAERTDTQYF	TGTGCCAGCAGCAGGTGGGCAGAACGCACAGATACGCAGTATTTT
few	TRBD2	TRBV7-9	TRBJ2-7	CASSLSGGGEQYF	TGTGCCAGCAGCCTATCCGGCGGGGGCGAGCAGTACTTC
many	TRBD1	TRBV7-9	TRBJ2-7	CASSLKKGQGSYEQYF	TGTGCCAGCAGCTTAAAAAAGGGACAGGGATCCTACGAGCAGTACTTC
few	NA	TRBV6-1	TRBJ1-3	CATQLGAGNTIYF	TGTGCCACCCAGCTCGGGGCTGGAAACACCATATATTTT
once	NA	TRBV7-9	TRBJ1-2	CASSLGPPELGLYGYTF	TGTGCCAGCAGCTTAGGACCGCCTGAGTTGGGACTCTATGGCTACACCTTC
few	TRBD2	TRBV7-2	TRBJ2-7	CASSLWISGSSYEQYF	TGTGCCAGCAGCTTATGGATTAGCGGGAGCTCCTACGAGCAGTACTTC
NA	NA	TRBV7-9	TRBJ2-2	CASSLVWQGTGELFF	TGTGCCAGCAGCTTAGTCTGGCAGGGCACCGGGGAGCTGTTTTTT
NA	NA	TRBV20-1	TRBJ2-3	CSARWRLHTDTQYF	TGCAGTGCTAGGTGGCGCCTACACACAGATACGCAGTATTTT
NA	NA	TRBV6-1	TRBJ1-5	CASSVDTGTGNQPQHF	TGTGCCAGCAGCGTCGATACAGGGACGGGGAATCAGCCCCAGCATTTT
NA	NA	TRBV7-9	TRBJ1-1	CASSPPSQKSNTEAFF	TGTGCCAGCAGCCCCCCCTCACAGAAATCAAACACTGAAGCTTTCTTT
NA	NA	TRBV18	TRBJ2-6	CASSPPLTNVLTF	TGTGCCAGCTCACCACCCCTTACCAACGTCCTGACTTTC
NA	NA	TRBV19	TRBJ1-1	CASSTKTEAFF	TGTGCCAGTAGTACGAAGACAGAAGCTTTCTTT
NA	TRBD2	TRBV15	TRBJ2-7	CATSRTQGGPYEQYF	TGTGCCACCAGCAGAACCCAGGGAGGGCCCTACGAGCAGTACTTC
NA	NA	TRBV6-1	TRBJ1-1	CASIITGGATEAFF	TGTGCCAGCATTATTACCGGGGGGGCAACTGAAGCTTTCTTT
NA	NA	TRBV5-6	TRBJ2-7	CASSLGQVTPHEQYF	TGTGCCAGCAGCTTGGGGCAGGTCACTCCCCACGAGCAGTACTTC
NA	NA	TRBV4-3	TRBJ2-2	CASSQGGGPDTGELFF	TGCGCCAGCAGCCAAGGGGGGGGGCCCGACACCGGGGAGCTGTTTTTT
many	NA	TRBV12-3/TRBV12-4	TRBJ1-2	CASSLMAATNYGYTF	TGTGCCAGCAGTTTAATGGCAGCCACTAACTATGGCTACACCTTC
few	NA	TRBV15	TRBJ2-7	CATSRDGRYEQYF	TGTGCCACCAGCAGAGACGGACGGTACGAGCAGTACTTC
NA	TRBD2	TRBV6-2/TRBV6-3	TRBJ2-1	CASSHGLAAYNEQFF	TGTGCCAGCAGCCACGGACTAGCGGCCTACAATGAGCAGTTCTTC
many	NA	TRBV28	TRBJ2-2	CASAQSPDPNTGELFF	TGTGCCAGCGCTCAATCTCCGGACCCGAACACCGGGGAGCTGTTTTTT
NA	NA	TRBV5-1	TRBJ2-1	CASRKTGTSLYNEQFF	TGCGCCAGCAGAAAAACAGGGACTTCTTTGTACAATGAGCAGTTCTTC
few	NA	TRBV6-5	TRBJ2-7	CASSYRLPGSGPEQYF	TGTGCCAGCAGTTACAGACTCCCGGGCTCGGGGCCCGAGCAGTACTTC
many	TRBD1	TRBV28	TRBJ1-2	CASSLAGTDFGYTF	TGTGCCAGCAGTTTAGCCGGGACAGACTTTGGCTACACCTTC
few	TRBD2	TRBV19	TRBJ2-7	CASSINLGLANTYEQYF	TGTGCCAGTAGTATAAATCTAGGACTAGCGAATACCTACGAGCAGTACTTC
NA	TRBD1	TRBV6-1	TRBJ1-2	CASRGDRESAYGYTF	TGTGCCAGCAGAGGGGACAGGGAATCGGCCTATGGCTACACCTTC
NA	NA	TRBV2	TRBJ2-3	CASSDRGAPPDTQYF	TGTGCCAGCAGTGATCGGGGGGCGCCCCCAGATACGCAGTATTTT
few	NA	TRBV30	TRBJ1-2	CAWSAMREAEF	TGTGCCTGGAGTGCGATGAGGGAGGCCGAATTC
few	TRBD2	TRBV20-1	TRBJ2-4	CSAIALAGNIQYF	TGCAGTGCTATAGCCCTAGCGGGGAACATTCAGTACTTC
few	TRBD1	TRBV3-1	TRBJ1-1	CASSRSQGVNTEAFF	TGTGCCAGCAGTCGATCACAGGGGGTGAACACTGAAGCTTTCTTT
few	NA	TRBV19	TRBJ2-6	CASIPPGANVLTF	TGTGCCAGTATTCCGCCTGGGGCCAACGTCCTGACTTTC